The clone carrying this TCR beta chain was seen only a few times. Antigen specificity is unknown. The entry originates in a study of T-cell memory formation after mild COVID-19. Overall study results and limits: For second-wave clones that peaked at day 37, SARS-CoV-2 specificity went unverified.

Each CDR3 protein gets one entry after TCRdb re-called the 5' RACE reads with MiXCR. The data hold more than 250,000 distinct CDR3 sequences, with more than 15% observed a single time. V dropped 3 bases and J dropped 4; count of bases not matched to a gene: 5. The CDR3 totals 15 residues. Per the germline V gene, CDR1 is SGHTA and CDR2 is FQGNSA. This chain links TRBV7-2 with TRBJ2-5, with 10 positions matching TRBD2. The source material was PBMCs or a T cell subset sorted from them (not recorded which). The clonotype comes from a man younger than 35 who had mild COVID-19 (a few samples of this study predate the infection). Cell type and time point are not known. The CDR3: CASSLSGGARETQYF. As DNA, the CDR3 is TGTGCCAGCAGCTTGAGCGGGGGGGCTCGAGAGACCCAGTACTTC.